The 5 T cell receptor beta chains in this list originate from one sample, sequenced in a study of T-cell memory formation after mild COVID-19 (dated by TCRdb to 2020 to 2023). Library method: 5' RACE. The sequencing machine was an Illumina NovaSeq 6000. In TCRdb, the public reads were trimmed at Q25 with fastp and aligned with MiXCR, with productive beta chains retained. Each entry is one CDR3 protein sequence, shown with its most common DNA and genes. This sample holds hundreds of thousands of distinct CDR3 sequences; about a sixth were observed only once. The ten largest clones take up around 24% of the sample. Sequencing used PBMCs or a T cell subset sorted from them (not recorded which). The receptors originated from a man aged 18 to 29 who had mild COVID-19 (a few samples of this study predate the infection). The sample titles of this study are shuffled in the database, so cell type and time point are left out; the donor was told from shared clones.

This chain uses TRBV7-6 with TRBJ2-2; 12 bases are a match to TRBD2. The V segment lost 5 bases and the J segment 4 bases; nucleotides outside the gene matches: 11. The CDR3 sequence is 18 residues long. Germline-derived CDR1 and CDR2 are SGHVS and FNYEAQ. CDR3 sequence: CASSERGLAGRATGELFF. CDR3 bases: TGTGCCAGCAGCGAACGAGGACTAGCGGGGAGGGCCACCGGGGAGCTGTTTTTT.

V is TRBV7-8 and J is TRBJ2-2; the match to TRBD1 covers 9 bases. CDR1 is SGHVS, CDR2 FQNEAQ, per germline. V was pared by 8 bases and J by 3 bases, with 7 bases of the junction left unmatched. This CDR3 is 15 amino acids long. The CDR3 region has the DNA TGTGCCAGCGGACAGGGACAGGGCCACACCGGGGAGCTGTTTTTT. It is translated as CASGQGQGHTGELFF.

The chain is built from TRBV20-1 and TRBJ1-2; 8 nucleotides align to TRBD1. CDR1 and CDR2 from the germline V gene are DFQATT and SNEGSKA (reference sequence). The CDR3 has 15 amino acids. V shed 1 base and J 1 base; nucleotides not matched to a gene: 5. Here the CDR3 reads CSARGGTGLNYGYTF. The CDR3 coding sequence is TGCAGTGCTAGAGGCGGGACAGGCCTTAACTATGGCTACACCTTC.

Notes on this clonotype: Mismatch with germline at one junction end may stem from a read error. The rearrangement links TRBV11-2 to TRBJ2-7; TRBD2 is a possible D gene (7 bases). CDR3 length: 13 amino acids. The V gene's germline CDR1 is SGHAT and CDR2 FQNNGV. CDR3 nucleotides: TGTGCCAGCAGGAAGGTGGGGGGGCCTATCCCCTTCTTC. It translates to CASRKVGGPIPFF. Full variable domain (outside the CDR3, taken from reference TRBV11-2 and TRBJ2-7): EAGVAQSPRYKIIEKRQSVAFWCNPISGHATLYWYQQILGQGPKLLIQFQNNGVVDDSQLPKDRFSAERLKGVDSTLKIQPAKLEDSAVYLCASRKVGGPIPFFGPGTRLTVT.

In this sample, this clonotype turned up many times. The chain links TRBV4-2 to TRBJ2-7, with D perhaps matching TRBD2 (7 bases). The V end was cut by 5 bases, the J end by 5 bases, with 13 bases between. The CDR3 contains 13 residues. The germline gives CDR1 LGHNA, CDR2 YNFKEQ. The CDR3 region is CASSFGGGNEQYV. The DNA for the CDR3 is TGTGCCAGCAGCTTCGGCGGGGGCAACGAGCAGTACGTC.